This TCR beta chain was recovered during a study of PD-1 blockade in classical Hodgkin lymphoma (dated by TCRdb to the early 2020s). Regarding the complete study: Nivolumab dosing was 3 mg/kg intravenously every 2 weeks, continuing until either disease progression or unacceptable toxicity. The study used TCR beta sequencing and CyTOF to define a peripheral blood immune signature of response to PD-1 blockade in classical Hodgkin lymphoma.

Reading the label with the study, this specimen's time point is: cycle 4 day 1 (C4D1), after 5 to 7 weeks of nivolumab. Relapse after autologous stem cell transplantation had occurred in all trial patients, and cohorts A, B and C were distinguished by prior brentuximab vedotin exposure. A Miltenyi CD4+ T cell isolation kit was used for magnetic negative selection to purify CD4+ T cells from thawed PBMCs. The trial cohort comprised some 60 patients with relapsed/refractory classical Hodgkin lymphoma whose best overall responses were complete response, partial response or progressive disease. Single-agent nivolumab was administered to trial patients in the multi-cohort phase II CheckMate 205 trial. An independent review committee assessed best overall response by applying the 2007 International Working Group response criteria. Trial PBMCs were collected just before the start of nivolumab (C1D1) and during therapy at cycle 2 day 1 and cycle 4 day 1. Peripheral blood was collected in 8 mL Vacutainer Cell Preparation Tubes, from which PBMCs were isolated by centrifugation and then cryopreserved. Purified CD4+ and CD8+ fractions were generated only in cases for which an additional PBMC sample was available. Magnetically labelled cells were removed on LS columns in a quadroMACS separator, and the flow-through was collected as the purified fraction.

General study outcomes and caveats: By C4D1, a significant rise was seen in CD4+ TCR diversity but not in CD8+ TCR diversity (p=0.0027 vs p=0.16), and the rise was most apparent among complete responders (p=0.02). The study covered only a single clinical trial cohort, and the causes of the repertoire differences, possibly disease activity or prior therapy, were still not defined. Lower diversity was seen in patients whose nivolumab began less than 1 year after ASCT, and these patients were left out of later analyses so that immune reconstitution would not confound the results. Baseline TCR diversity was reported to be lower in newly diagnosed patients than in healthy donors and to be lower still in relapsed/refractory patients. Trial patients achieving complete response had baseline diversity similar to newly diagnosed patients, whereas partial responders and progressors had significantly lower diversity.

The Qiagen DNeasy kit was used to extract genomic DNA from unsorted PBMCs and from the negatively selected CD4+ and CD8+ fractions. Amplification of TCR beta CDR3 regions was done by immunoSEQ multiplex PCR with primers that anneal to V and J segments. A synthetic immune receptor repertoire was used to minimize amplification bias, and remaining bias was computationally removed after sequencing. In the source study's methods: Custom Python scripts were used to quantify repertoire diversity as the Shannon entropy index. Unsorted, CD4+ and CD8+ repertoires were analyzed separately, except in combined analyses where CD4+ and CD8+ sequences were merged in silico. A clone was considered expanded if an increase in frequency of at least 2-fold after treatment relative to C1D1 was found, and a pseudocount of 0.5 was applied to clones undetected at baseline. Clones with 0 or 1 copy at C1D1 were classified as singleton clones, and clones with 2 or more copies were classified as non-singleton clones. Clones expanded in unsorted samples were annotated as CD4+, CD8+ or unknown by matching protein sequences in sorted samples from the same patient. Wilcoxon tests on paired samples were used to test diversity changes from C1D1 to C4D1. TCRdb re-hosts the immuneACCESS table, in-frame sequences only. Its copies lack some clones; in the studies checked, an unresolved V gene accounts for under half of them, and the cause for the rest is not known. The DNA was the basis for D and trimming; V, J and clone size are from that table. This sample holds around 37,000 clones; more than 85% were observed only once. Of the sample, roughly 0.31% falls within the top ten clones.

Unmatched junction bases come to 15, with V trimmed by 4 bases and J by 2 bases. The CDR3 runs 20 amino acids, cysteine and phenylalanine included. The kept DNA is CDR3 alone, 60 bases in frame from the first base. Reading the germline V gene gives CDR1 MGHRA and CDR2 YSYEKL. On this clone itself: Which antigen it targets is not known. No base quality information exists; no much larger clone differs at one position.

The input for sequencing was CD4+ T cells from blood, taken before the fourth cycle of nivolumab. The sequence was obtained from a human donor with classical Hodgkin lymphoma. Here the chain combines TRBV4-1 and TRBJ2-6; 9 junctional bases match TRBD1. The nucleotide sequence is TGCGCCAGCAGCCTATTTCCAGGGACAGGGCCTGCGACTGGGGCCAACGTCCTGACTTTC. This yields the protein CASSLFPGTGPATGANVLTF.